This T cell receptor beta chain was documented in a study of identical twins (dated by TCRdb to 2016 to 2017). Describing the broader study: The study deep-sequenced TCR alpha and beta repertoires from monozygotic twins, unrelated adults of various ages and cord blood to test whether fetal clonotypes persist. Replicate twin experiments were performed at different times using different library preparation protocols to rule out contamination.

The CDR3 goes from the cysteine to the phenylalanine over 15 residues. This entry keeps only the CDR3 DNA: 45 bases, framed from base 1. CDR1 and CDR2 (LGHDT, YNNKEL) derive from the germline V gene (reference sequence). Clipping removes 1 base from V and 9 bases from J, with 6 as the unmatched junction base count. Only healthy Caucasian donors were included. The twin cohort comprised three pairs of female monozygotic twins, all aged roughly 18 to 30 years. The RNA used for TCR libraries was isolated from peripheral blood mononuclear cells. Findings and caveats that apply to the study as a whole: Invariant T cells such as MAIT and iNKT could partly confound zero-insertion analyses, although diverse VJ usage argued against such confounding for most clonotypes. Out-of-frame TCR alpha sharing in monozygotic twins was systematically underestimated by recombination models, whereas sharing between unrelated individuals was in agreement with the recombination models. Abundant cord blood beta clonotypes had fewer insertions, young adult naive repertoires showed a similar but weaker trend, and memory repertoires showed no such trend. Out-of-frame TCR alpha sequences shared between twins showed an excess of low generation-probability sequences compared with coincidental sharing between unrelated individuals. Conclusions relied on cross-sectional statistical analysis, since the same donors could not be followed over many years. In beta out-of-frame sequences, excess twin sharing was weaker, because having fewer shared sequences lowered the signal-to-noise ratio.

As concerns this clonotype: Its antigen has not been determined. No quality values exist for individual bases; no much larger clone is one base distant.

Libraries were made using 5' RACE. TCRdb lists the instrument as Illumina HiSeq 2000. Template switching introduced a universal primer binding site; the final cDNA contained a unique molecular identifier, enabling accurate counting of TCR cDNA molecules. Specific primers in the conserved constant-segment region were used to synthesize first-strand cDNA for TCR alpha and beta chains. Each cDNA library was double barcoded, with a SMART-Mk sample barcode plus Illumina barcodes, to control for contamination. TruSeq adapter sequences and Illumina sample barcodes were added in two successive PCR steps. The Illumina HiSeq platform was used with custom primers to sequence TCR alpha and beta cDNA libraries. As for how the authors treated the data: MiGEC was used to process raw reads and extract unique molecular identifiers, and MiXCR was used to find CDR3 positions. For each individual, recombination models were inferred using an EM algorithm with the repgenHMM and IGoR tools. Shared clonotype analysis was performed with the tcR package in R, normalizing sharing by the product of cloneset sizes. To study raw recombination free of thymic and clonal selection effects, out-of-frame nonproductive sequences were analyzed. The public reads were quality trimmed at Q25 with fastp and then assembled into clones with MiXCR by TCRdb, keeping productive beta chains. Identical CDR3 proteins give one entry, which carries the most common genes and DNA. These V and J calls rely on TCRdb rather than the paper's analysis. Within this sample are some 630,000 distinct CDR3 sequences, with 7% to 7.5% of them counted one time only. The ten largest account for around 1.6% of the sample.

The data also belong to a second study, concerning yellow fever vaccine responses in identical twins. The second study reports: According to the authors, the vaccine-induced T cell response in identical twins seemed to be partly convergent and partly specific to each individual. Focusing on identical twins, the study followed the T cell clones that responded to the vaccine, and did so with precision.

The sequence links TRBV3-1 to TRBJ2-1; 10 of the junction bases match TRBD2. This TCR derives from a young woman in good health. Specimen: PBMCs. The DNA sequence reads TGTGCCAGCAGCCAAGGGAGCGGGGGGGGGATTGAGCAGTTCTTC. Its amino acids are CASSQGSGGGIEQFF.